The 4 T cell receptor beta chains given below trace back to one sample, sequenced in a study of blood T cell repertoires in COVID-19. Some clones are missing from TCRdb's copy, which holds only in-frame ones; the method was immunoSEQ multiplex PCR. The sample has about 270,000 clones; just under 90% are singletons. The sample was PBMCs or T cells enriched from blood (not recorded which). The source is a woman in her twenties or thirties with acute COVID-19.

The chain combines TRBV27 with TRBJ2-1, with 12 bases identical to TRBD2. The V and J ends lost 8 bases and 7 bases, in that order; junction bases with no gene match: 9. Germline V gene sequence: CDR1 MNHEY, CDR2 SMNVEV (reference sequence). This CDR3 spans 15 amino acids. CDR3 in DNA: TGTGCCAGCCATCTAGCGGGAGGGTTCCGAAATGAGCAGTTCTTC. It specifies CASHLAGGFRNEQFF.

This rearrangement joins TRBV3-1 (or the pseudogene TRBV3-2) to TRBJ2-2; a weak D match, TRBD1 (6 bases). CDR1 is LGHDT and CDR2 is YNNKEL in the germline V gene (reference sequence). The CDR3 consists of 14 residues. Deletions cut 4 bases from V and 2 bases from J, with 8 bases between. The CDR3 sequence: CASSPGTNTGELFF. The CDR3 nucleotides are TGTGCCAGCAGCCCCGGGACAAACACCGGGGAGCTGTTTTTT.

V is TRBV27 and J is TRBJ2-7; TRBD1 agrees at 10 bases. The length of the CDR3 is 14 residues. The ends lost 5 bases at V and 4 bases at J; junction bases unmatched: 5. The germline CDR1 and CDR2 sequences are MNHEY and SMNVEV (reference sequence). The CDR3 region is CASSARTGGYEQYF. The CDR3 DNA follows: TGTGCCAGCAGTGCCCGGACAGGGGGGTACGAGCAGTACTTC.

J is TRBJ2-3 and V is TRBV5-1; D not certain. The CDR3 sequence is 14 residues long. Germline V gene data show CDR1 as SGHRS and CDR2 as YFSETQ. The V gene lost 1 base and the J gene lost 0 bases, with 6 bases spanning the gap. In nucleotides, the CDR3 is TGCGCCAGCAGCTTGTCGCGAAGCACAGATACGCAGTATTTT. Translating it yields CASSLSRSTDTQYF.